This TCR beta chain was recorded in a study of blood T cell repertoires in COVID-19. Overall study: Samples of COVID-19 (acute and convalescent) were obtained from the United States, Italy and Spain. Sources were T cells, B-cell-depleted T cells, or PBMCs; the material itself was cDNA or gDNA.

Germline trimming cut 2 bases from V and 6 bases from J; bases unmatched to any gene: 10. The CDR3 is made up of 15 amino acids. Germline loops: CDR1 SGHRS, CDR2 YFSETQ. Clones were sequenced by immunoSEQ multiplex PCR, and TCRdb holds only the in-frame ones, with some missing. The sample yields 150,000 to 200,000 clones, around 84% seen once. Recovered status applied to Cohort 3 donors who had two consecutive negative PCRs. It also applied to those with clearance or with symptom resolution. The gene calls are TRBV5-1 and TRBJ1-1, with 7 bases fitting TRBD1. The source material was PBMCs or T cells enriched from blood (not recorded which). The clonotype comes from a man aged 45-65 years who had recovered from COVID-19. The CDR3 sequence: CASSLLTGLGSEAFF. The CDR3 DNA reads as TGCGCCAGCAGCTTATTGACAGGGTTGGGTTCTGAAGCTTTCTTT.